This T cell receptor beta chain was sequenced during a study of early T cells in non-severe SARS-CoV-2 infection. Study observations and caveats: There was a bias toward anti-spike CD8 responses in VDJdb matching, which missed private and CD4 specificities.

In the case of this clonotype: Its matching antigen is unknown.

The CDR3 totals 17 residues. Germline CDR1 reads SGHVS; CDR2 reads FNYEAQ. Trimming took off 5 bases at V and 2 bases at J, with 20 bases between the two ends. Unique molecular identifiers (one per individual cDNA molecule) were attached. TCRdb re-called the 5' RACE reads with MiXCR, one entry per CDR3 protein. The table has tens of thousands of distinct CDR3 sequences, roughly an eighth seen once; the top ten hold roughly 2.5%. The receptor was isolated from an adult who was a healthcare worker with PCR-confirmed SARS-CoV-2 infection or an uninfected control (not recorded which). Sequencing was performed on whole blood, taken at baseline. The chain employs TRBV7-6 and TRBJ2-3, with TRBD2 as a possible D gene (6 bases). This CDR3 reads CASSRWSGLQSTDTQYF. CDR3 in DNA: TGTGCCAGCAGCCGGTGGTCGGGACTTCAATCCACAGATACGCAGTATTTT.